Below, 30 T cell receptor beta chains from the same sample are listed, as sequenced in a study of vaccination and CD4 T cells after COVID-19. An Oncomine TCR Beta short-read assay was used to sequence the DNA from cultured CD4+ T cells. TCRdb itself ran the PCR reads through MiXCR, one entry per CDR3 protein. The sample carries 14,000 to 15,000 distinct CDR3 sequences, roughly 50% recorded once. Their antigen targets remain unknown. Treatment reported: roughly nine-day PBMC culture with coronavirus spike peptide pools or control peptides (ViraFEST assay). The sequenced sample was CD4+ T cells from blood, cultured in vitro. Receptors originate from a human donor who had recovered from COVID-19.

CDR3 DNA sequence: TGTGCCAGCACCCTCTCGGGGTCAGCCAAAAACATTCAGTACTTC. As protein: CASTLSGSAKNIQYF. The chain uses TRBV2 and TRBJ2-4; a possible D gene is TRBD2 (5 bases). This CDR3 region has 15 residues. V lost 7 bases to trimming and J lost 0 bases, with 13 bases between them. Germline assignment: CDR1 SNHLY and CDR2 FYNNEI.

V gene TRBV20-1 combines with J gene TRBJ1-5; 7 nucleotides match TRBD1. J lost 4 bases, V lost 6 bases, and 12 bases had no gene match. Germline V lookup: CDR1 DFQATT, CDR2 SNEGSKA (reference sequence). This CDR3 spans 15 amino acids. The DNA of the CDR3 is TGCAGTGCCGCCACAAGGGGACAGCGAAATCAGCCCCAGCATTTT. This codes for CSAATRGQRNQPQHF.

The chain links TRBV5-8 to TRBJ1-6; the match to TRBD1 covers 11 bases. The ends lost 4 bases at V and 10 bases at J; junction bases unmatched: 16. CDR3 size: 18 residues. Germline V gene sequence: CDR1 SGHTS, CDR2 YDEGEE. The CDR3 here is CASSTRAGTGGPRSPLHF. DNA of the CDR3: TGTGCCAGCAGCACTAGAGCCGGGACAGGGGGTCCTCGGTCACCCCTCCACTTT.

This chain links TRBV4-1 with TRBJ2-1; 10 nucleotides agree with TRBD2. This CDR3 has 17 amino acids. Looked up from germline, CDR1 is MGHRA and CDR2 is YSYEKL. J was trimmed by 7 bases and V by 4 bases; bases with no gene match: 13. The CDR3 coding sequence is TGCGCCAGCAGCCGAGGCGGACTAGCGGTTTTAGGGAATGAGCAGTTCTTC. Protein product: CASSRGGLAVLGNEQFF.

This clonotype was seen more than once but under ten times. The CDR3 here is CASSSKETQYF. CDR3 bases: TGTGCCAGCAGTTCGAAAGAGACCCAGTACTTC. The chain joins TRBV12-3 or TRBV12-4 to TRBJ2-5, with D unresolved. The CDR3 has 11 amino acids. V was cut by 4 bases and J by 3 bases, with 3 bases left in between.

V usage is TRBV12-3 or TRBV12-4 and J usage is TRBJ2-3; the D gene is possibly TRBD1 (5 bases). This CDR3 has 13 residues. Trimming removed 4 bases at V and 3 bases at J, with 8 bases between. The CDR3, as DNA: TGTGCCAGCAGTTCAACAGGTACAGATACGCAGTATTTT. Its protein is CASSSTGTDTQYF.

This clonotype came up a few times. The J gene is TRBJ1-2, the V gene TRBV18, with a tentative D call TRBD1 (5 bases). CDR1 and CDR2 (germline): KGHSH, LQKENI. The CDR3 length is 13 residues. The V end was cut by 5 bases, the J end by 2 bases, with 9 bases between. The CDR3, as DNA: TGTGCCAGCTCAAAAGGGGCGAACTATGGCTACACCTTC. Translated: CASSKGANYGYTF.

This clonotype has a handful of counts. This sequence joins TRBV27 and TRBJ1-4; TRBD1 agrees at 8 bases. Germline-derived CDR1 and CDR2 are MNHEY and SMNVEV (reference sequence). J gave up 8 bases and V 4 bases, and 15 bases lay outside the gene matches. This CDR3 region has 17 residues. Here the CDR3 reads CASSSQTGALFGEKLFF. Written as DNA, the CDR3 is TGTGCCAGCAGTTCCCAGACAGGGGCGCTATTTGGCGAAAAACTGTTTTTT.

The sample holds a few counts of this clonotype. In DNA, the CDR3 is TGCAGTGCTAGAGGGGGGACAGGGGGCATGAACTATGGCTACACCTTC. Protein sequence: CSARGGTGGMNYGYTF. The V and J genes are TRBV20-1 and TRBJ1-2; TRBD1 agrees at 12 bases. The germline CDR1 and CDR2 sequences are DFQATT and SNEGSKA (reference sequence). Germline trimming cut 1 base from V and 2 bases from J; bases unmatched to any gene: 5. The CDR3 contains 16 residues.

CDR3 sequence (DNA): TGCAGTGCTAGAGATAGTAGCGGGGGGTACAATGAGCAGTTCTTC. Protein product: CSARDSSGGYNEQFF. The rearrangement uses TRBV20-1 and TRBJ2-1, with 10 bases that match TRBD2. The CDR3 sequence is 15 residues long. The germline gives CDR1 DFQATT, CDR2 SNEGSKA (reference sequence). V lost 0 bases to trimming and J lost 4 bases; unmatched junction nucleotides: 3.

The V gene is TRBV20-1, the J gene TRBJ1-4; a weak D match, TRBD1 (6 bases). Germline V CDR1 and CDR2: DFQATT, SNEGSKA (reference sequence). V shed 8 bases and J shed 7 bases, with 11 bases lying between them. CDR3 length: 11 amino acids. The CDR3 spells CSTGSGEKLFF. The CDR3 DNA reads TGCAGTACAGGGTCTGGTGAAAAACTGTTTTTT.

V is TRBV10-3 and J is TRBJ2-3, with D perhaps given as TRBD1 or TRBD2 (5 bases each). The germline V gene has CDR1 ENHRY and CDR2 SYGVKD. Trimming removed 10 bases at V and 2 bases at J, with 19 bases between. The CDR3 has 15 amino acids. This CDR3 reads CATQPRDRYTDTQYF. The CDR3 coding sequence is TGTGCCACCCAACCCCGGGACCGATACACAGATACGCAGTATTTT.

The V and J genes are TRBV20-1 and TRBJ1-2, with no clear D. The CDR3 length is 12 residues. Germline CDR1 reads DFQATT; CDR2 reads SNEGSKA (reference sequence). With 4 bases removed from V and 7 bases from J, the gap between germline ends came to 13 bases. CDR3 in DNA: TGCAGTGCTACCGACGAGAAAGTTGGCTACACCTTC. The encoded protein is CSATDEKVGYTF.

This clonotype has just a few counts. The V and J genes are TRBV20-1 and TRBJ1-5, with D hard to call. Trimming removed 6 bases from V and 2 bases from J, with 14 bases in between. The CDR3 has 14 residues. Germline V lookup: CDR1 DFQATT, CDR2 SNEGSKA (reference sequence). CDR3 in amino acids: CSAETAVRNQPQHF. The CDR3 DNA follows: TGCAGTGCCGAAACAGCTGTCCGCAATCAGCCCCAGCATTTT.

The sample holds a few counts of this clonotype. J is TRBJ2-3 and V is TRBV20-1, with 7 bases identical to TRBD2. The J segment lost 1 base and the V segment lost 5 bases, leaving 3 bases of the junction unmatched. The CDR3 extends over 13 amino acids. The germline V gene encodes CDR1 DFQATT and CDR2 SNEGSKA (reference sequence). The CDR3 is CSAVRGGTDTQYF. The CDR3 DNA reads TGCAGTGCTGTCCGGGGGGGCACAGATACGCAGTATTTT.

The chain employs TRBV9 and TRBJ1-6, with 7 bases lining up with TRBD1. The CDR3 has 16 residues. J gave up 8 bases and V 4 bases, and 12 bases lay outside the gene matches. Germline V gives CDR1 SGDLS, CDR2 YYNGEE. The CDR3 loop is CASSPQMDRPHSPLHF. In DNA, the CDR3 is TGTGCCAGCAGCCCGCAGATGGACAGGCCTCATTCACCCCTCCACTTT. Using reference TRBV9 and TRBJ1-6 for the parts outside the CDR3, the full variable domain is DSGVTQTPKHLITATGQRVTLRCSPRSGDLSVYWYQQSLDQGLQFLIQYYNGEERAKGNILERFSAQQFPDLHSELNLSSLELGDSALYFCASSPQMDRPHSPLHFGNGTRLTVT.

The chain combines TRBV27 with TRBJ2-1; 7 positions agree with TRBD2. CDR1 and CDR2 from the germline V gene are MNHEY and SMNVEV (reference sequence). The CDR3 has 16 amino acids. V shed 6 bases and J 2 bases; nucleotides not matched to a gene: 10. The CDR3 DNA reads TGTGCCAGCAGGCGGGAGACCCGATATCCCTACAATGAGCAGTTCTTC. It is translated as CASRRETRYPYNEQFF.

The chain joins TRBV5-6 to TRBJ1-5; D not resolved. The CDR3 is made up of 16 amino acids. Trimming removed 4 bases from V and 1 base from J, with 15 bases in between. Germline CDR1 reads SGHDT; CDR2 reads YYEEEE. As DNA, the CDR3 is TGTGCCAGCAGCCGCCGCGGGGAATCCAGCAATCAGCCCCAGCATTTT. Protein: CASSRRGESSNQPQHF.

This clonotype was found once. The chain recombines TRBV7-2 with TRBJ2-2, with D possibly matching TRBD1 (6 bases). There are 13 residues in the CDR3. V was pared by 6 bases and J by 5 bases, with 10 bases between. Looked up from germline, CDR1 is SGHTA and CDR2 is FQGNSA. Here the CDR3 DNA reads TGTGCCAGCAGACCTACAGGGACCGGGGAGCTGTTTTTT. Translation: CASRPTGTGELFF.

The CDR3 sequence is CASTAGGRGLEDTQYF. CDR3 bases: TGTGCCAGCACCGCCGGGGGCAGGGGGCTTGAAGATACGCAGTATTTT. V is TRBV6-1 and J is TRBJ2-3; 8 bases agree with TRBD1. CDR1 MNHNS and CDR2 SASEGT come from the germline V gene. V shed 7 bases and J 5 bases; nucleotides not matched to a gene: 14. The CDR3 runs 16 residues.

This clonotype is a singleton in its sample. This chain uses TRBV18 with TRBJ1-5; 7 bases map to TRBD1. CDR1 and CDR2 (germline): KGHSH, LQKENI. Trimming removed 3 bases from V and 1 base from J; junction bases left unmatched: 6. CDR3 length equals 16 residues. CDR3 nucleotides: TGTGCCAGCTCACCGGCCGGACAGGCGAGCAATCAGCCCCAGCATTTT. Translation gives CASSPAGQASNQPQHF.

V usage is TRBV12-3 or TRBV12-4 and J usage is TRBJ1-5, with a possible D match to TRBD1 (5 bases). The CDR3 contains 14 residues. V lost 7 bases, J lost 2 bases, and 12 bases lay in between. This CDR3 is CASIDSFRNQPQHF. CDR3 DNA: TGTGCCAGCATCGACAGTTTCCGCAATCAGCCCCAGCATTTT.

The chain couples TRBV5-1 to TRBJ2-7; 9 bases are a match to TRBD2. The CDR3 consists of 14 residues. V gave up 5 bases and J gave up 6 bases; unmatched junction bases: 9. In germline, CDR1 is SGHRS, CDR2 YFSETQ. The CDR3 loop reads CASRSLAGSREQYF. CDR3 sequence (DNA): TGCGCCAGCAGGTCGCTAGCGGGATCTCGCGAGCAGTACTTC.

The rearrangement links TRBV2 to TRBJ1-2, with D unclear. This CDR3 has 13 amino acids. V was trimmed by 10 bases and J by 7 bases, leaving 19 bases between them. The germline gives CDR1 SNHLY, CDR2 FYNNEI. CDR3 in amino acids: CATTAGKVGGYTF. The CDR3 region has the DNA TGTGCCACCACCGCCGGCAAGGTCGGTGGCTACACCTTC.

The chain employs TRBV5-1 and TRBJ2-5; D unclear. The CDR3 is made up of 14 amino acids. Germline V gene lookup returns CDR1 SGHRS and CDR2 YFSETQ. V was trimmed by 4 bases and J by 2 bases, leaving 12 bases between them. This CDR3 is CASSHPGPQETQYF. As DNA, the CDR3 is TGCGCCAGCAGCCACCCGGGCCCACAAGAGACCCAGTACTTC. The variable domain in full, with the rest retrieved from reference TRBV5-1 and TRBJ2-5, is KAGVTQTPRYLIKTRGQQVTLSCSPISGHRSVSWYQQTPGQGLQFLFEYFSETQRNKGNFPGRFSGRQFSNSRSEMNVSTLELGDSALYLCASSHPGPQETQYFGPGTRLLVL.

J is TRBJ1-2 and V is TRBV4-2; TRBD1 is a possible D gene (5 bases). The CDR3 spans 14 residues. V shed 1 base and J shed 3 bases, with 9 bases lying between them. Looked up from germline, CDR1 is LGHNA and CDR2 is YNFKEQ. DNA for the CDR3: TGTGCCAGCAGCCAAGGATTACAGGACTATGGCTACACCTTC. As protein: CASSQGLQDYGYTF.

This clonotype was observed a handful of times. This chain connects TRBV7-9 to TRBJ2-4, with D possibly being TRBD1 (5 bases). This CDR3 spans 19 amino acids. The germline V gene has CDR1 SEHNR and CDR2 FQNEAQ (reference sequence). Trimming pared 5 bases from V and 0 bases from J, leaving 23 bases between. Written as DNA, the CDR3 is TGTGCCAGCAGCCCCACCCGCCCGCGACAGATCCTAGCCAAAAACATTCAGTACTTC. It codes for CASSPTRPRQILAKNIQYF.

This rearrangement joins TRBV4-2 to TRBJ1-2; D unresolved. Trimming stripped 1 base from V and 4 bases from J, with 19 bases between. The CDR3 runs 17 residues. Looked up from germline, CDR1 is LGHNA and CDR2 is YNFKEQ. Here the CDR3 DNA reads TGTGCCAGCAGCCAAGTTTTACGGGGTAGAGAGGGCTATGGCTACACCTTC. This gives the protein CASSQVLRGREGYGYTF.

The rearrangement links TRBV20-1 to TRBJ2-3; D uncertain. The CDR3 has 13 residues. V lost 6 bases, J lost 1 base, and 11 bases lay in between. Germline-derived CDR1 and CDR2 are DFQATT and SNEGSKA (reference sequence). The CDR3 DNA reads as TGCAGTGCCACAATGAGTGGCACAGATACGCAGTATTTT. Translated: CSATMSGTDTQYF.

The CDR3: CASSEVQGWNTEAFF. CDR3 DNA sequence: TGTGCCAGCAGTGAAGTACAGGGGTGGAACACTGAAGCTTTCTTT. The rearrangement uses TRBV2 and TRBJ1-1; TRBD1 aligns across 7 bases. The CDR3 loop spans 15 amino acids. Germline values: CDR1 SNHLY, CDR2 FYNNEI. Trimming at V came to 1 base and at J to 1 base, leaving 3 bases not matched to a gene.